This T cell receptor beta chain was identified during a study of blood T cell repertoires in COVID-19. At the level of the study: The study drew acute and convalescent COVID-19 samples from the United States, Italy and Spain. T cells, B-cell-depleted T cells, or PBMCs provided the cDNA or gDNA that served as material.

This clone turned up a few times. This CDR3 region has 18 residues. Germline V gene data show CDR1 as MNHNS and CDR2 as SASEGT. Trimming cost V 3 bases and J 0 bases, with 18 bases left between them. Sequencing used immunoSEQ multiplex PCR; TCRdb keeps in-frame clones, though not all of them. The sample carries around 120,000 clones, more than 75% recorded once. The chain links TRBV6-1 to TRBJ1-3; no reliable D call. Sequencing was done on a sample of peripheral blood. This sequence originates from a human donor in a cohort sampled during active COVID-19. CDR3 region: CASSESRFRSDSGNTIYF. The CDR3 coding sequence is TGTGCCAGCAGTGAGTCACGGTTCAGGTCGGACTCTGGAAACACCATATATTTT.